These 13 T cell receptor beta chains were all obtained from the same sample, sequenced in a study of technical replicates of blood from a few donors. Generated by immunoSEQ multiplex PCR, the TCRdb table keeps only in-frame clones and is missing some. The sample records approximately 10,000 clones, 93% being singletons. Sequenced: PBMCs. The receptor set was obtained from a human donor in good health.

The rearrangement joins TRBV9 to TRBJ1-2, with D tentatively TRBD1 (5 bases). The CDR3 is made up of 13 amino acids. Trimming pared 0 bases from V and 4 bases from J, leaving 7 bases between. Germline V gene lookup returns CDR1 SGDLS and CDR2 YYNGEE. The CDR3 DNA follows: TGTGCCAGCAGCGTAGGACAGAGCTATGGCTACACCTTC. This sequence encodes CASSVGQSYGYTF.

This chain links TRBV7-3 with TRBJ2-5; 8 bases line up with TRBD2. The V gene end was trimmed by 5 bases and the J gene end by 5 bases; junction bases not matched to a gene: 4. Germline loops: CDR1 SGHTA, CDR2 FQGTGA. CDR3 length: 13 residues. Written as DNA, the CDR3 is TGTGCCAGCAGCCCCCCGGGGGGGGAGACCCAGTACTTC. Translated, it gives CASSPPGGETQYF.

The chain employs TRBV2 and TRBJ1-1; TRBD1 might be the D (5 bases). CDR1 and CDR2 (germline): SNHLY, FYNNEI. Trimming removed 7 bases from V and 2 bases from J, with 14 bases in between. This CDR3 is 14 amino acids long. CDR3 sequence (DNA): TGTGCCAGCAACTTCCTTAGGGGAAACACTGAAGCTTTCTTT. Translation gives CASNFLRGNTEAFF.

V usage is TRBV12-2 and J usage is TRBJ2-7; the table names TRBD2, a call not compared with the DNA. TRBV12-2 counts as a pseudogene. The CDR3 is made up of 14 amino acids. In DNA, the CDR3 is TGTGCAAGTCGCTTTAAGCGGGACTCCTACGAGCAGTACTTC. This translates into CASRFKRDSYEQYF.

This chain joins TRBV6-5 and TRBJ2-7; D unresolved. The V end was cut by 6 bases, the J end by 0 bases, with 12 bases between. CDR1 MNHEY and CDR2 SVGAGI come from the germline V gene. This CDR3 is 14 amino acids long. CDR3 amino acids: CASRPRRSSYEQYF. The CDR3 bases are TGTGCCAGCAGGCCTAGACGTAGCTCCTACGAGCAGTACTTC.

The chain joins TRBV18 to TRBJ1-2, with 10 bases lining up with TRBD1. The V gene end was trimmed by 1 base and the J gene end by 4 bases; junction bases not matched to a gene: 6. Germline V gene lookup returns CDR1 KGHSH and CDR2 LQKENI. CDR3 length equals 16 residues. The CDR3 bases are TGTGCCAGCTCACCACGAGGGACAGGGGCTACCTATGGCTACACCTTC. It translates to CASSPRGTGATYGYTF.

J is TRBJ2-3 and V is TRBV2, with 12 bases aligning to TRBD2. Germline CDR1 is SNHLY and CDR2 is FYNNEI. This CDR3 has 15 residues. Trimming took 5 bases from V and 4 from J; bases not matched to a gene: 4. The CDR3 here is CASSMTSGSADTQYF. As DNA, the CDR3 is TGTGCCAGCAGTATGACTAGCGGGAGTGCAGATACGCAGTATTTT.

J is TRBJ2-7 and V is TRBV11-3; tentative D call: TRBD2 (6 bases). In germline, CDR1 is SGHNT, CDR2 YENEEA. Trimming stripped 6 bases from V and 1 base from J, with 25 bases between. The CDR3 is 18 residues long. The CDR3 loop is CASRGAAVRAGSSYEQYF. The CDR3 DNA follows: TGTGCCAGCAGGGGTGCAGCAGTCCGAGCGGGTTCTTCCTACGAGCAGTACTTC.

This sequence joins TRBV5-1 and TRBJ2-3; 8 nucleotides line up with TRBD2. Trimming took 2 bases from V and 3 from J; bases not matched to a gene: 2. The germline CDR1 and CDR2 sequences are SGHRS and YFSETQ. The CDR3 has 14 residues. This chain's CDR3 is CASSFGGETDTQYF. The CDR3 DNA sequence: TGCGCCAGCAGCTTCGGGGGGGAGACAGATACGCAGTATTTT.

This chain connects TRBV30 to TRBJ1-5, with 7 positions matching TRBD1. The CDR3 has 14 amino acids. Trimming removed 2 bases from V and 4 bases from J; junction bases left unmatched: 5. Germline V gene data show CDR1 as GTSNPN and CDR2 as SVGIG (reference sequence). The chain's CDR3 is CAWSKTGINQPQHF. The DNA of the CDR3 is TGTGCCTGGAGTAAGACAGGGATTAATCAGCCCCAGCATTTT.

The chain is built from TRBV6-6 and TRBJ2-1; TRBD2 matches 7 bases. V dropped 3 bases and J dropped 6; count of bases not matched to a gene: 11. CDR1 and CDR2 from the germline V gene are MNHNY and SVGAGI (reference sequence). This CDR3 has 16 amino acids. CDR3: CASSYMGSGGFNEQFF. Written as DNA, the CDR3 is TGTGCCAGCAGTTATATGGGGTCGGGAGGCTTCAATGAGCAGTTCTTC.

DNA of the CDR3: TGTGCCAGCAGATCATGGACAGGGCGGAACACTGAAGCTTTCTTT. This gives the protein CASRSWTGRNTEAFF. This chain joins TRBV28 and TRBJ1-1, with 8 bases lining up with TRBD1. There are 15 residues in the CDR3. Germline CDR1 reads MDHEN; CDR2 reads SYDVKM. J gave up 1 base and V 6 bases, and 7 bases lay outside the gene matches.

V gene TRBV6-4 combines with J gene TRBJ2-3; 10 bases agree with TRBD1. Germline V lookup: CDR1 MRHNA, CDR2 SNTAGT. V dropped 0 bases and J dropped 4; count of bases not matched to a gene: 1. CDR3 size: 15 residues. The CDR3 sequence: CASSDSTGGADTQYF. The DNA of the CDR3 is TGTGCCAGCAGTGACTCGACAGGGGGCGCAGATACGCAGTATTTT.